These 18 T cell receptor beta chains came from one sample sequenced in a study of blood T cell repertoires in COVID-19. Profiled with immunoSEQ multiplex PCR; TCRdb holds only in-frame clones, not every one. Of about 46,000 clones listed, roughly 88% were seen once; the top ten hold about a sixth. Sequencing was performed on peripheral blood. The receptors here all came from a human donor in a cohort sampled during active COVID-19. The donor label of this sample is uncertain.

The gene calls are TRBV5-4 and TRBJ1-1, with D uncertain. The CDR3 spans 11 residues. Germline V lookup: CDR1 SGHNT, CDR2 YYREEE (reference sequence). V lost 9 bases to trimming and J lost 0 bases, with 6 bases between them. CDR3 sequence (DNA): TGTGCCACATACTTGAACACTGAAGCTTTCTTT. As protein: CATYLNTEAFF.

V gene TRBV25-1 combines with J gene TRBJ1-4, with 8 bases that match TRBD1. This CDR3 is built from 15 residues. Germline CDR1 is MGHDK and CDR2 is SYGVNS. With V trimmed by 3 bases and J by 3 bases, 3 bases remained unmatched. The CDR3 loop reads CASSDRGLANEKLFF. In nucleotides, the CDR3 is TGTGCCAGCAGTGACAGGGGGCTGGCTAATGAAAAACTGTTTTTT. Looking up the rest from reference TRBV25-1 and TRBJ1-4 gives the full variable domain: EADIYQTPRYLVIGTGKKITLECSQTMGHDKMYWYQQDPGMELHLIHYSYGVNSTEKGDLSSESTVSRIRTEHFPLTLESARPSHTSQYLCASSDRGLANEKLFFGSGTQLSVL.

V and J are TRBV6-2 or TRBV6-3 and TRBJ2-3; 10 nucleotides match TRBD2. The trim removed 2 bases at V and 4 bases at J, leaving 6 bases unmatched. Germline CDR1 reads MNHEY; CDR2 reads SVGEGT. The CDR3 consists of 16 residues. CDR3 DNA: TGTGCCAGCAGTTACCCCAGCGGGGGGGCAGCAGATACGCAGTATTTT. It encodes CASSYPSGGAADTQYF.

The chain carries TRBV7-2 and TRBJ2-1; D possibly corresponds to TRBD2 (5 bases). With 0 bases removed from V and 9 bases from J, the gap between germline ends came to 18 bases. There are 16 residues in the CDR3. Germline V CDR1 and CDR2: SGHTA, FQGNSA. CDR3 bases: TGTGCCAGCAGCTTAGCGTCCAGGACTGGGGTAGGTGAGCAGTTCTTC. This sequence encodes CASSLASRTGVGEQFF.

V and J are TRBV6-2 or TRBV6-3 and TRBJ2-3, with 8 bases identical to TRBD1. J lost 6 bases, V lost 4 bases, and 6 bases had no gene match. This CDR3 region has 14 residues. From germline, CDR1 is MNHEY and CDR2 SVGEGT. CDR3: CASSSSQGVDTQYF. The CDR3 DNA is TGTGCCAGCAGTTCGTCACAGGGGGTCGATACGCAGTATTTT.

V gene TRBV24-1 combines with J gene TRBJ2-3; D is perhaps TRBD2 (6 bases). In germline, CDR1 is KGHDR, CDR2 SFDVKD. V was shortened by 4 bases and J by 0 bases, with 13 bases between the two germline ends. The CDR3 runs 16 residues. The CDR3 sequence: CATSDEAGSSTDTQYF. DNA of the CDR3: TGTGCCACCAGTGACGAAGCGGGCTCGAGCACAGATACGCAGTATTTT.

The V and J genes are TRBV12-2 and TRBJ2-7; the table names TRBD1, a call not compared with the DNA. TRBV12-2 is a pseudogene locus. This CDR3 region has 15 residues. CDR3 protein: CASRLNAGVSYEQYF. CDR3 DNA: TGTGCAAGTCGCTTAAATGCAGGGGTCTCCTACGAGCAGTACTTC.

This chain links TRBV4-3 with TRBJ1-2, with TRBD1 matching over 10 bases. The CDR3 length is 17 residues. V lost 4 bases, J lost 2 bases, and 10 bases stayed unmatched. Germline CDR1 and CDR2: LGHNA and YSLEER. This chain's CDR3 is CASSPGFPGQGNYGYTF. The CDR3 nucleotides are TGCGCCAGCAGCCCAGGATTCCCGGGACAGGGGAACTATGGCTACACCTTC.

This chain uses TRBV7-3 with TRBJ1-1; 9 bases line up with TRBD1. The CDR3 contains 14 residues. In germline, CDR1 is SGHTA, CDR2 FQGTGA. V trimming: 5 bases; J trimming: 5 bases; junction bases outside the gene matches: 6. The CDR3 is CASSPGTGSTEAFF. CDR3 in DNA: TGTGCCAGCAGCCCCGGGACAGGGTCGACTGAAGCTTTCTTT.

The chain joins TRBV23-1 to TRBJ2-5, with TRBD1 matching 11 bases. TRBV23-1 is treated as an ORF (open reading frame) with a function not yet certain. The CDR3 consists of 18 residues. The J segment lost 6 bases and the V segment lost 4 bases, leaving 16 bases of the junction unmatched. In nucleotides, the CDR3 is TGCGCCAGCAGTCTTCCTAGGCGTAAAGGACAGGGGGCAAAGACCCAGTACTTC. It yields the protein CASSLPRRKGQGAKTQYF.

The V and J genes are TRBV7-3 and TRBJ2-1, with 7 positions matching TRBD2. CDR1 is SGHTA and CDR2 is FQGTGA in the germline V gene. The J segment lost 0 bases and the V segment lost 0 bases, leaving 11 bases of the junction unmatched. The length of the CDR3 is 19 residues. The CDR3 loop is CASSLTQGLGKSSYNEQFF. The CDR3 coding sequence is TGTGCCAGCAGCTTAACCCAAGGACTAGGGAAGAGCTCCTACAATGAGCAGTTCTTC.

This rearrangement joins TRBV7-3 to TRBJ2-3; 14 nucleotides align to TRBD2. The CDR3 is made up of 18 amino acids. V lost 3 bases and J lost 1; bases outside the gene matches: 6. Germline V lookup: CDR1 SGHTA, CDR2 FQGTGA. This CDR3 is CASSLGGLAGGRTDTQYF. The CDR3 region has the DNA TGTGCCAGCAGCTTGGGTGGACTAGCGGGGGGACGCACAGATACGCAGTATTTT.

This clone was seen only once. The chain links TRBV5-1 to TRBJ2-7; unclear D gene. Trimming removed 0 bases at V and 2 bases at J, with 9 bases between. CDR1 and CDR2 from the germline V gene are SGHRS and YFSETQ. The CDR3 contains 14 residues. The DNA for the CDR3 is TGCGCCAGCAGCTTGGTCCAGTCCCCCTACGAGCAGTACTTC. Its translation: CASSLVQSPYEQYF.

The rearrangement uses TRBV5-1 and TRBJ2-3; D unresolved. V was shortened by 7 bases and J by 0 bases, with 15 bases between the two germline ends. Germline V lookup: CDR1 SGHRS, CDR2 YFSETQ. There are 15 residues in the CDR3. The CDR3 coding sequence is TGCGCCAGCCGTTCCTCTGGGCAGAGCACAGATACGCAGTATTTT. It yields the protein CASRSSGQSTDTQYF. Drawing the rest from reference TRBV5-1 and TRBJ2-3, the complete variable domain is KAGVTQTPRYLIKTRGQQVTLSCSPISGHRSVSWYQQTPGQGLQFLFEYFSETQRNKGNFPGRFSGRQFSNSRSEMNVSTLELGDSALYLCASRSSGQSTDTQYFGPGTRLTVL.

The chain couples TRBV13 to TRBJ1-2, with 9 nucleotides matching TRBD1. Germline CDR1 reads PRHDT; CDR2 reads FYEKMQ (reference sequence). This CDR3 contains 16 residues. Germline trimming cut 5 bases from V and 3 bases from J; bases unmatched to any gene: 10. This CDR3 is CASSPGTGSGDYGYTF. CDR3 DNA: TGTGCCAGCAGCCCGGGGACAGGGAGCGGAGACTATGGCTACACCTTC.

The chain has TRBV18 and TRBJ2-3, with a tentative D call TRBD2 (5 bases). Germline CDR1 is KGHSH and CDR2 is LQKENI. CDR3 length: 12 amino acids. Deletions cut 10 bases from V and 1 base from J, with 9 bases between. CDR3 amino acids: CATHGGTDTQYF. The CDR3 region has the DNA TGTGCCACCCACGGGGGCACAGATACGCAGTATTTT.

In its sample, this clone was seen a few times. The chain carries TRBV30 and TRBJ1-1; D gene unclear. This CDR3 comprises 11 residues. Deletions cut 4 bases from V and 1 base from J, with 4 bases between. In germline, CDR1 is GTSNPN, CDR2 SVGIG (reference sequence). Here the CDR3 DNA reads TGTGCCTGGAAACAGAACACTGAAGCTTTCTTT. Residues: CAWKQNTEAFF.

The CDR3 bases are TGTGCCAGCAGCCTCAGGGGTGGGACAGGACTAGAGACCCAGTACTTC. It encodes CASSLRGGTGLETQYF. The chain employs TRBV3-1 (or the pseudogene TRBV3-2) and TRBJ2-5, with 8 bases aligning to TRBD1. Looked up from germline, CDR1 is LGHDT and CDR2 is YNNKEL (reference sequence). The CDR3 sequence is 16 residues long. Germline trimming cut 4 bases from V and 4 bases from J; bases unmatched to any gene: 11.